This T cell receptor (beta chain) is from a study of OX40 agonist ivuxolimab in advanced cancers. Systemic immunosuppression or a history of autoimmune disease excluded patients. CDR1 and CDR2 (germline): SGDLS, YYNGEE. The CDR3 sequence is 14 residues long. The ends were cut back, 0 bases at V and 0 bases at J, with 7 bases in the middle. Regarding this clone: The antigen remains undetermined.

Overall study results and limits: Both blood CD4+ and CD8+ T cells showed clonal growth by week 6 at 0.1 to 3.0 mg/kg.

Sequenced by immunoSEQ multiplex PCR; TCRdb stores in-frame clones only, minus some. Here the sample spans 50,000 or so clones, roughly 89% being singletons. V and J are TRBV9 and TRBJ2-7; D uncertain. The sequences come from CD4+ or CD8+ T cells sorted from blood, collected in a trial of the OX40 agonist ivuxolimab. The sequence came from an adult with an advanced solid tumor such as melanoma, head and neck, liver or kidney cancer. The CDR3 spells CASSVEANSYEQYF. CDR3 nucleotides: TGTGCCAGCAGCGTAGAAGCGAACTCCTACGAGCAGTACTTC.